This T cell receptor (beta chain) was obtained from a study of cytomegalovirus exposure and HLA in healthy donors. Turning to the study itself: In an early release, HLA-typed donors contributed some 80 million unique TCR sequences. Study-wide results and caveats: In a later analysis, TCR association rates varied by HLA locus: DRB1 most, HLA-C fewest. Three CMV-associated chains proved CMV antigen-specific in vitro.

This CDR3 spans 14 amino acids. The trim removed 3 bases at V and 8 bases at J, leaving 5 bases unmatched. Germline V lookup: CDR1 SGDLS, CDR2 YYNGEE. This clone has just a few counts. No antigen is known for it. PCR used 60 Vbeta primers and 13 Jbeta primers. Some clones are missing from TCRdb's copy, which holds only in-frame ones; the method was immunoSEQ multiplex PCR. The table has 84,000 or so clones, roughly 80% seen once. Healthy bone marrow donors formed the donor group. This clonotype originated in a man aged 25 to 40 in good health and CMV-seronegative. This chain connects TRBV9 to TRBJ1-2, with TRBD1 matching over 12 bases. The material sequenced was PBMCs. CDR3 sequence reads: CASSEGQGAWGYTF. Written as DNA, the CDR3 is TGTGCCAGCAGCGAGGGACAGGGGGCCTGGGGCTACACCTTC.